This TCR beta chain was sequenced in a study of tumor-infiltrating lymphocytes in primary liver carcinoma. Overall study: There were roughly 3.5 to 8 million productive TCRbeta reads per sample, a yield similar across tissue types.

The investigators made TCR beta cDNA from 500 ng total RNA, using a constant-region primer. Libraries of TCR beta came from three nested multiplex PCR rounds with slightly modified ARM-PCR. The first two PCR rounds used TRBV1-TRBV30 primers with a Cbeta primer, approximately 10 cycles each. Each CDR3 protein gets one entry after TCRdb re-called the multiplex PCR reads with MiXCR. Among fewer than 150,000 distinct CDR3 sequences, roughly 69% were seen once, and the ten largest hold approximately 10%. Note on this clonotype: What it binds is not known.

Points from the study as a whole: A significantly higher top-250-clone fraction was recorded for tumors than for blood (p = 0.039).

The trim removed 7 bases at V and 5 bases at J, leaving 10 bases unmatched. The CDR3 is 15 residues long. Per germline, CDR1 LNHDA and CDR2 SQIVND (reference sequence). Co-extraction of both nucleic acids (RNA and DNA) used roughly 18-32 mg of unsorted bulk tissue. Among the patients, all had chronic HBV infection and none had been treated. The proportion of viable tumor cells exceeded 80% in every tumor sample. The source material was liver tumor tissue from sampling region 1. Subset meaning: tumor region T1, superior pole. This receptor was identified in a woman aged 55-70 years with primary liver carcinoma and hepatitis B virus infection. The chain recombines TRBV19 with TRBJ2-1; TRBD2 matches at 8 bases. CDR3 coding DNA: TGTGCCAGTAAATCCCCGGGAGGGCGCCACAATGAGCAGTTCTTC. It codes for CASKSPGGRHNEQFF.